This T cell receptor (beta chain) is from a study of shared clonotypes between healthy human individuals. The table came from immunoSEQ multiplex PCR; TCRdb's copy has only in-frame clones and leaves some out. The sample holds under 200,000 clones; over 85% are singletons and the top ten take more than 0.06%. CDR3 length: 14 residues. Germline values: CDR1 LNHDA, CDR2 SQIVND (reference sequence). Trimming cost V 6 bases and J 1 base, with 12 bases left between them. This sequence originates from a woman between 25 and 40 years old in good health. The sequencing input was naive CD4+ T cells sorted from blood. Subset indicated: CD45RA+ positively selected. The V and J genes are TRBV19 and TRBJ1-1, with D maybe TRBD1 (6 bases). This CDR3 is CASSGVGQNTEAFF. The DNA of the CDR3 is TGTGCCAGTAGCGGCGTGGGACAGAACACTGAAGCTTTCTTT.